Each of the 22 T cell receptor beta chains below was sequenced from the same sample in a study of neoadjuvant anti-PD-1 for oral cavity cancer. Libraries were prepared by immunoSEQ multiplex PCR; TCRdb keeps only in-frame clonotypes and omits some of them. Of 40,000 to 50,000 clones detected, 77% appear once; the ten largest clones hold around 5.1%. Documented time point: after neoadjuvant nivolumab, at surgical resection. Sequences were derived from PBMCs, sampled after nivolumab (anti-PD-1) treatment. These TCRs come from a person between 40 and 80 years old with oral cavity squamous cell carcinoma.

This clone was observed at least ten times. The rearrangement joins TRBV2 to TRBJ2-7; TRBD2 matches 9 bases. Germline CDR1 reads SNHLY; CDR2 reads FYNNEI. V lost 7 bases and J lost 7; bases outside the gene matches: 11. This CDR3 contains 14 residues. The CDR3 bases are TGTGCCAGCACCCTAGCGGGGCCGGAGAGGGAGCAGTACTTC. It specifies CASTLAGPEREQYF.

CDR3 coding DNA: TGTGCCAGCAGCTTAGAAGGGGGGGGGAACACTGAAGCTTTCTTT. It specifies CASSLEGGGNTEAFF. This chain links TRBV7-6 with TRBJ1-1; D might be TRBD1 (6 bases). Germline CDR1 and CDR2: SGHVS and FNYEAQ. There are 15 residues in the CDR3. Trimming left V 1 base short and J 1 base short, with 10 bases between. Full variable domain (missing parts from reference TRBV7-6 and TRBJ1-1): GAGVSQSPRYKVTKRGQDVALRCDPISGHVSLYWYRQALGQGPEFLTYFNYEAQQDKSGLPNDRFSAERPEGSISTLTIQRTEQRDSAMYRCASSLEGGGNTEAFFGQGTRLTVV.

In this sample, this clone turned up a few times. This rearrangement joins TRBV29-1 to TRBJ1-4; 8 bases are a match to TRBD1. Germline V gives CDR1 SQVTM, CDR2 ANQGSEA. The CDR3 is 18 residues long. The V segment lost 4 bases and the J segment 4 bases; nucleotides outside the gene matches: 17. This CDR3 reads CSVGYLQGVPSSNEKLFF. CDR3 coding DNA: TGCAGCGTTGGATATTTACAGGGGGTTCCCTCGAGTAATGAAAAACTGTTTTTT.

J is TRBJ1-3 and V is TRBV10-2; D uncertain. Trimming cost V 4 bases and J 4 bases, with 11 bases left between them. CDR1 and CDR2 from the germline V gene are WSHSY and SAAADI. The CDR3 has 14 amino acids. DNA of the CDR3: TGCGCCAGCAGTGGAGGACTAGAAGGAAACACCATATATTTT. Residues: CASSGGLEGNTIYF.

In this sample, this clone turned up a few times. The V and J genes are TRBV5-1 and TRBJ2-1; D is unclear. From germline, CDR1 is SGHRS and CDR2 YFSETQ. Trimming took off 4 bases at V and 0 bases at J, with 11 bases between the two ends. This CDR3 is 15 amino acids long. The chain's CDR3 is CASSPSASSYNEQFF. The CDR3 coding sequence is TGCGCCAGCAGCCCCTCTGCTAGCTCCTACAATGAGCAGTTCTTC.

The gene calls are TRBV5-1 and TRBJ2-3, with 9 nucleotides matching TRBD1. The CDR3 extends over 15 amino acids. Germline assignment: CDR1 SGHRS and CDR2 YFSETQ. The V and J ends lost 2 bases and 1 base, in that order; junction bases with no gene match: 2. The CDR3 coding sequence is TGCGCCAGCAGCTTTAGGACAGGGGGCACAGATACGCAGTATTTT. This encodes CASSFRTGGTDTQYF.

The chain combines TRBV25-1 with TRBJ1-6; possibly TRBD1 for D (5 bases). The CDR3 consists of 14 residues. Trimming removed 3 bases at V and 10 bases at J, with 13 bases between. Germline assignment: CDR1 MGHDK and CDR2 SYGVNS. The CDR3 sequence: CASSDPRGVSPLHF. The CDR3 bases are TGTGCCAGCAGTGACCCGCGAGGGGTGTCACCCCTCCACTTT.

The chain employs TRBV2 and TRBJ2-2; 8 bases line up with TRBD1. V was pared by 10 bases and J by 5 bases, with 12 bases of the junction left unmatched. CDR1 is SNHLY, CDR2 FYNNEI, per germline. This CDR3 has 15 amino acids. CDR3 protein: CATANGQGRTGELFF. The CDR3 DNA reads TGTGCCACAGCCAACGGACAGGGTCGGACCGGGGAGCTGTTTTTT.

In DNA form, the CDR3 reads TGTGCCAGCAGCCCGCCGGGAGGGGGCGGTATAGAGACCCAGTACTTC. It is translated as CASSPPGGGGIETQYF. The chain joins TRBV7-9 to TRBJ2-5, with a weak D call TRBD2 (8 bases). V lost 5 bases and J lost 4, with 20 bases in between. Germline V lookup: CDR1 SEHNR, CDR2 FQNEAQ (reference sequence). This CDR3 spans 16 amino acids.

The chain recombines TRBV10-1 with TRBJ2-7; 7 bases fit TRBD1. V lost 5 bases, J lost 6 bases, and 10 bases stayed unmatched. The length of the CDR3 is 14 residues. CDR1 WNHNN and CDR2 SYGVQD come from the germline V gene (reference sequence). CDR3 coding DNA: TGCGCCAGCAGTTTCAACCCGACAGGGACCGAGCAGTACTTC. It translates to CASSFNPTGTEQYF.

The chain joins TRBV5-1 to TRBJ2-1, with TRBD2 matching 12 bases. V shed 4 bases and J 7 bases; nucleotides not matched to a gene: 6. CDR1 is SGHRS, CDR2 YFSETQ, per germline. The CDR3 runs to 15 residues. CDR3 sequence: CASSPGLAGTNEQFF. The CDR3 coding sequence is TGCGCCAGCAGCCCGGGACTAGCGGGTACGAATGAGCAGTTCTTC.

The V gene is TRBV11-3, the J gene TRBJ2-2; D gene unclear. Germline V gene sequence: CDR1 SGHNT, CDR2 YENEEA. The V end lost 5 bases, the J end lost 7 bases, and 20 bases lay between the germline ends. The CDR3 runs 16 residues. The CDR3 region is CASSPYTGYVSGELFF. CDR3 coding DNA: TGTGCCAGCAGCCCCTACACCGGTTATGTGAGCGGGGAGCTGTTTTTT. Using reference TRBV11-3 and TRBJ2-2 for the parts outside the CDR3, the full variable domain is EAGVVQSPRYKIIEKKQPVAFWCNPISGHNTLYWYLQNLGQGPELLIRYENEEAVDDSQLPKDRFSAERLKGVDSTLKIQPAELGDSAVYLCASSPYTGYVSGELFFGEGSRLTVL.

This chain uses TRBV5-8 with TRBJ2-3, with a weak D call TRBD2 (7 bases). Trimming took 4 bases from V and 0 from J, leaving 15 bases between them. This CDR3 has 16 residues. Germline lookup yields CDR1 SGHTS and CDR2 YDEGEE. The CDR3 protein is CASSIRGGPSTDTQYF. Here the CDR3 DNA reads TGTGCCAGCAGCATAAGGGGGGGGCCTAGCACAGATACGCAGTATTTT.

The V call is TRBV2, the J call TRBJ2-1; 12 nucleotides match TRBD2. The CDR3 runs to 15 residues. V trimming: 3 bases; J trimming: 7 bases; junction bases outside the gene matches: 4. Germline V gene data show CDR1 as SNHLY and CDR2 as FYNNEI. The CDR3 protein is CASSDLAGGLNEQFF. The DNA for the CDR3 is TGTGCCAGCAGTGACCTAGCGGGAGGGTTGAATGAGCAGTTCTTC.

The V call is TRBV4-1, the J call TRBJ2-7; 9 nucleotides line up with TRBD2. Germline CDR1 MGHRA, CDR2 YSYEKL. V was clipped by 3 bases and J by 2 bases; unmatched bases: 11. The CDR3 length is 17 residues. Here the CDR3 reads CASSQDFGLAITYEQYF. The CDR3 DNA reads TGCGCCAGCAGCCAGGATTTCGGACTAGCGATTACCTACGAGCAGTACTTC.

V is TRBV15 and J is TRBJ1-6; TRBD1 might be the D (6 bases). This CDR3 spans 16 amino acids. The V gene lost 4 bases and the J gene lost 9 bases, with 19 bases spanning the gap. CDR1 and CDR2 from the germline V gene are LNHNV and YYDKDF (reference sequence). The CDR3 loop reads CATSTRQGGTGSPLHF. CDR3 in DNA: TGTGCCACCAGCACAAGACAAGGGGGGACGGGTTCACCCCTCCACTTT.

The chain has TRBV28 and TRBJ2-3, with TRBD2 matching over 9 bases. CDR3 length: 15 residues. Losses at the gene ends were 2 bases for V and 8 bases for J; bases not matched to a gene: 8. CDR1 is MDHEN, CDR2 SYDVKM, per germline. The CDR3 DNA reads as TGTGCCAGCAGTTTACAGCGGGAGGAATTATCTACGCAGTATTTT. It yields the protein CASSLQREELSTQYF.

This rearrangement joins TRBV7-9 to TRBJ1-3, with 9 bases matching TRBD1. The CDR3 length is 14 residues. V lost 5 bases and J lost 4; bases outside the gene matches: 3. Germline values: CDR1 SEHNR, CDR2 FQNEAQ (reference sequence). The CDR3, as DNA: TGTGCCAGCAGCATCGGACAGGGGGGAAACACCATATATTTT. This encodes CASSIGQGGNTIYF. Looking up the rest from reference TRBV7-9 and TRBJ1-3 gives the full variable domain: DTGVSQNPRHKITKRGQNVTFRCDPISEHNRLYWYRQTLGQGPEFLTYFQNEAQLEKSRLLSDRFSAERPKGSFSTLEIQRTEQGDSAMYLCASSIGQGGNTIYFGEGSWLTVV.

The gene calls are TRBV10-1 and TRBJ2-5; possible D gene TRBD2, 5 bases. The CDR3 covers 11 residues. Germline CDR1 reads WNHNN; CDR2 reads SYGVQD (reference sequence). Trimming took off 8 bases at V and 5 bases at J, with 9 bases between the two ends. CDR3 residues: CASHGEETQYF. CDR3 in DNA: TGCGCCAGCCATGGGGAGGAGACCCAGTACTTC.

The chain employs TRBV19 and TRBJ1-5, with 10 bases identical to TRBD1. Unmatched junction bases numbered 13, after V lost 5 bases and J lost 9 bases. Germline CDR1 and CDR2: LNHDA and SQIVND (reference sequence). The CDR3 runs 16 residues. The CDR3 loop reads CASSPFSTGGGSPQHF. The CDR3 DNA is TGTGCCAGTAGTCCCTTCTCGACAGGGGGCGGTTCGCCCCAGCATTTT.

V usage is TRBV19 and J usage is TRBJ1-1; TRBD1 agrees at 8 bases. The CDR3 covers 13 residues. Losses at the gene ends were 6 bases for V and 1 base for J; bases not matched to a gene: 1. Germline V gene lookup returns CDR1 LNHDA and CDR2 SQIVND (reference sequence). Here the CDR3 reads CASRGTGNTEAFF. CDR3 bases: TGTGCCAGTAGAGGGACAGGGAACACTGAAGCTTTCTTT.

This clone was counted a single time. The rearrangement joins TRBV6-1 to TRBJ2-3; 7 bases are a match to TRBD2. The V segment lost 4 bases and the J segment 6 bases; nucleotides outside the gene matches: 19. Germline assignment: CDR1 MNHNS and CDR2 SASEGT. The CDR3 contains 18 residues. The CDR3 coding sequence is TGTGCCAGCAGTGTCGCCGGTGGTGGGGCGGGAGTGGCGGATACGCAGTATTTT. It codes for CASSVAGGGAGVADTQYF.